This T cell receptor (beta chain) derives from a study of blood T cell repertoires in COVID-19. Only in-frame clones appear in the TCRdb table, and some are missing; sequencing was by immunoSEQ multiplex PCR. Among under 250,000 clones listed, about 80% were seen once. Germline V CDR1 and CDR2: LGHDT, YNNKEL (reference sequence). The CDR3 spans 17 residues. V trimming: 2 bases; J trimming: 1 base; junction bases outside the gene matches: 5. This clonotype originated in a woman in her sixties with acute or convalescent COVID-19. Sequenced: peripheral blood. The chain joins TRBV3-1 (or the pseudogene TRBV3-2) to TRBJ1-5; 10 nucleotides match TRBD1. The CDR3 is CASSQLDRGLSNQPQHF. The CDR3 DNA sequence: TGTGCCAGCAGCCAACTAGACAGGGGGCTAAGCAATCAGCCCCAGCATTTT.